Listed below are T cell receptor beta chains from one sample, sequenced in a study of T cell repertoires in cytomegalovirus infection. No cognate antigen is known for these TCRs. TCRdb passed the reads through MiXCR, listing each CDR3 protein once. The sample lists 700,000 to 900,000 distinct CDR3 sequences, 25% to 35% occurring once. Sequenced material: cultured CD8+ T cells from PBMCs, taken from culture after CMV antigen stimulation. The receptors originated from a human donor in good health (CMV status not recorded). Some clones in this sample may be carry-over from other donors' samples. CDR3s include the opening cysteine and the closing phenylalanine or tryptophan. D genes are given only for firm matches. The size of a clone is reported for some rows only, either as once, few or many, or as a class for expanded clones.

CDR3nt: TGTGCCAGCAGCCAAGCCCTTGGGGGCCTCTACGAGCAGTACTTC
CDR3aa: CASSQALGGLYEQYF
j_gene: TRBJ2-7
abundance: few
d_gene: NA
v_gene: TRBV4-2

CDR3nt: TGTGCCAGCAGCTTTTCCGGGACAGGGCAAACTGAAGCTTTCTTT
CDR3aa: CASSFSGTGQTEAFF
j_gene: TRBJ1-1
abundance: many
d_gene: TRBD1
v_gene: TRBV7-3

CDR3nt: TGTGCCAGCAGTGGGACTCCAGGGCGCAATCAGCCCCAGCATTTT
CDR3aa: CASSGTPGRNQPQHF
j_gene: TRBJ1-5
abundance: NA
d_gene: NA
v_gene: TRBV6-6

CDR3nt: TGTGCCAGCAGCCAAGGAATACGGGGCTACACCTTC
CDR3aa: CASSQGIRGYTF
j_gene: TRBJ1-2
abundance: NA
d_gene: NA
v_gene: TRBV7-9

CDR3nt: TGTGCCAGCAGCCTGAGCCCGGAGAGAGATGAGCAGTTCTTC
CDR3aa: CASSLSPERDEQFF
j_gene: TRBJ2-1
abundance: few
d_gene: NA
v_gene: TRBV7-8

CDR3nt: TGTGCCAGCAGTTCCGATTGGACCACTGAAGTTTTCTTT
CDR3aa: CASSSDWTTEVFF
j_gene: TRBJ1-1
abundance: once
d_gene: NA
v_gene: TRBV12-3/TRBV12-4

CDR3nt: TGTGCCAGCTCTCAGCCCGGGGGGGTTGACCAAGAGACCCAGTACTTC
CDR3aa: CASSQPGGVDQETQYF
j_gene: TRBJ2-5
abundance: NA
d_gene: TRBD2
v_gene: TRBV27

CDR3nt: TGCGCCAGCAGCCTGGGCGGGAGCACAGAGACGCAGTATTTT
CDR3aa: CASSLGGSTETQYF
j_gene: TRBJ2-3
abundance: once
d_gene: TRBD2
v_gene: TRBV4-3

CDR3nt: TGCAGCGTTGCCGACGGGAGGAACACTGAAGCTTTCTTT
CDR3aa: CSVADGRNTEAFF
j_gene: TRBJ1-1
abundance: NA
d_gene: NA
v_gene: TRBV29-1

CDR3nt: TGTGCCAGCAGTTACGGGGGACAGGGATGGTACAATGAGCAGTTCTTC
CDR3aa: CASSYGGQGWYNEQFF
j_gene: TRBJ2-1
abundance: NA
d_gene: TRBD1
v_gene: TRBV6-2/TRBV6-3

CDR3nt: TGTGCCAGCAGCTTAGGTCTCGGCTACACCTTC
CDR3aa: CASSLGLGYTF
j_gene: TRBJ1-2
abundance: many
d_gene: NA
v_gene: TRBV7-9

CDR3nt: TGTGCCATCAGAGAGATAAAGTATGGCTACACCTTC
CDR3aa: CAIREIKYGYTF
j_gene: TRBJ1-2
abundance: few
d_gene: NA
v_gene: TRBV10-3

CDR3nt: TGTGCCAGCAGCTTTGCGGGGGGGAATCAGCCCCAGCATTTT
CDR3aa: CASSFAGGNQPQHF
j_gene: TRBJ1-5
abundance: few
d_gene: NA
v_gene: TRBV7-9

CDR3nt: TGTGCCAGCAGTTTGGGTAGCGCTAATGAAAAACTGTTTTTT
CDR3aa: CASSLGSANEKLFF
j_gene: TRBJ1-4
abundance: few
d_gene: NA
v_gene: TRBV12-3/TRBV12-4

CDR3nt: TGCGCCAGCAGCCAAGTGGGAATGGGAGAATCGGGTAATTCACCCCTCCACTTT
CDR3aa: CASSQVGMGESGNSPLHF
j_gene: TRBJ1-6
abundance: few
d_gene: NA
v_gene: TRBV4-1

CDR3nt: TGTGCCAGCAGCCTCCCCGGTGGGCCCCTCACAGATACGCAGTATTTT
CDR3aa: CASSLPGGPLTDTQYF
j_gene: TRBJ2-3
abundance: few
d_gene: NA
v_gene: TRBV7-9

CDR3nt: TGCGCCAGCAGCCAAGATAGCGGGACACAGAACACTGAAGCTTTCTTT
CDR3aa: CASSQDSGTQNTEAFF
j_gene: TRBJ1-1
abundance: NA
d_gene: NA
v_gene: TRBV4-1

CDR3nt: TGTGCTAGTGCTTTAGGTACTAGCGGACCATTCACAGATACGCAGTATTTT
CDR3aa: CASALGTSGPFTDTQYF
j_gene: TRBJ2-3
abundance: NA
d_gene: TRBD2
v_gene: TRBV12-5

CDR3nt: TGTGCCAGCAGCACAGGCGAGCAGTACTACACCGGGGAGCTGTTTTTT
CDR3aa: CASSTGEQYYTGELFF
j_gene: TRBJ2-2
abundance: NA
d_gene: NA
v_gene: TRBV3-1

CDR3nt: TGCAGTGCCGAGGGGGACAGGAGGACAGATACGCAGTATTTT
CDR3aa: CSAEGDRRTDTQYF
j_gene: TRBJ2-3
abundance: NA
d_gene: TRBD1
v_gene: TRBV20-1

CDR3nt: TGTGCCAGCAGCTTAATCGGGGGCGGGGAGCAGTTCTTC
CDR3aa: CASSLIGGGEQFF
j_gene: TRBJ2-1
abundance: NA
d_gene: NA
v_gene: TRBV7-3

CDR3nt: TGTGCCAGCAGTTCCGACGGCGGGACGGACCACTATGGCTACACCTTC
CDR3aa: CASSSDGGTDHYGYTF
j_gene: TRBJ1-2
abundance: NA
d_gene: NA
v_gene: TRBV27

CDR3nt: TGTGCCAGCAGCTCACAGGGGTTTATCACCTTC
CDR3aa: CASSSQGFITF
j_gene: TRBJ1-2
abundance: NA
d_gene: TRBD1
v_gene: TRBV5-4

CDR3nt: TGTGCCAGCATCCAGGGGCCGAGCTCCTACAATGAGCAGTTCTTC
CDR3aa: CASIQGPSSYNEQFF
j_gene: TRBJ2-1
abundance: few
d_gene: NA
v_gene: TRBV6-2/TRBV6-3

CDR3nt: TGTGCCAGCACCCTCCAGACAAGGTGGGACACCGGGGAGCTGTTTTTT
CDR3aa: CASTLQTRWDTGELFF
j_gene: TRBJ2-2
abundance: NA
d_gene: NA
v_gene: TRBV6-2/TRBV6-3

CDR3nt: TGTGCCAGCAGCTCCTTGCCGGGGGGCTCCTACAATGAGCAGTTCTTC
CDR3aa: CASSSLPGGSYNEQFF
j_gene: TRBJ2-1
abundance: many
d_gene: TRBD2
v_gene: TRBV7-3

CDR3nt: TGCGCCAGCAGTGAAGGGGTGACGGGGGCTGTCTCCTACAATGAGCAGTTCTTC
CDR3aa: CASSEGVTGAVSYNEQFF
j_gene: TRBJ2-1
abundance: few
d_gene: NA
v_gene: TRBV10-1

CDR3nt: TGTGCCAGCAGCCTTGCGGTAGCGGGGGACCCCGCCAGCACAGATACGCAGTATTTT
CDR3aa: CASSLAVAGDPASTDTQYF
j_gene: TRBJ2-3
abundance: NA
d_gene: TRBD2
v_gene: TRBV6-2/TRBV6-3

CDR3nt: TGTGCCAGCGAAGGGACAGGGACAGATACGCAGTATTTT
CDR3aa: CASEGTGTDTQYF
j_gene: TRBJ2-3
abundance: few
d_gene: TRBD1
v_gene: TRBV27

CDR3nt: TGTGCCAGCAGTCCTTCGGGACAGGGGTACAACGAGCAGTACTTC
CDR3aa: CASSPSGQGYNEQYF
j_gene: TRBJ2-7
abundance: NA
d_gene: TRBD1
v_gene: TRBV6-5

CDR3nt: TGTGCCAGCAGCTTAAGAAAGAATTCGAACACTGAAGCTTTCTTT
CDR3aa: CASSLRKNSNTEAFF
j_gene: TRBJ1-1
abundance: many
d_gene: NA
v_gene: TRBV7-8

CDR3nt: TGCGCCAGCAGCCAAGGGTACGGAGTGGAGACCCAGTACTTC
CDR3aa: CASSQGYGVETQYF
j_gene: TRBJ2-5
abundance: NA
d_gene: NA
v_gene: TRBV4-1

CDR3nt: TGTGCCAGCAGCTCCTGGACAGGGCCTGAGCAGTTCTTC
CDR3aa: CASSSWTGPEQFF
j_gene: TRBJ2-1
abundance: NA
d_gene: TRBD1
v_gene: TRBV7-9

CDR3nt: TGCAGTGCTAGAGATAGCGGGGTATACACCGGGGAGCTGTTTTTT
CDR3aa: CSARDSGVYTGELFF
j_gene: TRBJ2-2
abundance: NA
d_gene: TRBD2
v_gene: TRBV20-1

CDR3nt: TGTGCCAGCAGTACTCGATACAATGAGCAGTTCTTC
CDR3aa: CASSTRYNEQFF
j_gene: TRBJ2-1
abundance: NA
d_gene: NA
v_gene: TRBV6-5

CDR3nt: TGTGCCAGCAGCTTCCCTCGACCGTTACCGGAGGGGGCCCACACAGATACGCAGTATTTT
CDR3aa: CASSFPRPLPEGAHTDTQYF
j_gene: TRBJ2-3
abundance: NA
d_gene: NA
v_gene: TRBV7-9

CDR3nt: TGTGCCAGCAGTGGTGTGCTAGCGGGGGGGCGAGAGACCCAGTACTTC
CDR3aa: CASSGVLAGGRETQYF
j_gene: TRBJ2-5
abundance: NA
d_gene: TRBD2
v_gene: TRBV2

CDR3nt: TGTGCCAGCAGTTACTCGCTGGGACAGGGTAACTATGGCTACACCTTC
CDR3aa: CASSYSLGQGNYGYTF
j_gene: TRBJ1-2
abundance: once
d_gene: TRBD1
v_gene: TRBV6-5

CDR3nt: TGTGCCAGCAGGGTAGGACTAGCTCCTTACAATGAGCAGTTCTTC
CDR3aa: CASRVGLAPYNEQFF
j_gene: TRBJ2-1
abundance: NA
d_gene: TRBD2
v_gene: TRBV27

CDR3nt: TGTGCCAGCAGATTAGGGTTCCTTAGCACAGATACGCAGTATTTC
CDR3aa: CASRLGFLSTDTQYF
j_gene: TRBJ2-3
abundance: few
d_gene: NA
v_gene: TRBV28

CDR3nt: TGTGCCAGCAGTGAAGATGGACTAGCGTACGAGACCCAGTACTTC
CDR3aa: CASSEDGLAYETQYF
j_gene: TRBJ2-5
abundance: few
d_gene: TRBD2
v_gene: TRBV6-1

CDR3nt: TGTGCCACCAGCAGAGGCCCGGGACAGGAATACAATGAGCAGTTCTTC
CDR3aa: CATSRGPGQEYNEQFF
j_gene: TRBJ2-1
abundance: NA
d_gene: TRBD1
v_gene: TRBV15

CDR3nt: TGTGCCAGTAGTATAGGTGGGGGGGGGCCGTACAATGAGCAGTTCTTC
CDR3aa: CASSIGGGGPYNEQFF
j_gene: TRBJ2-1
abundance: NA
d_gene: NA
v_gene: TRBV19

CDR3nt: TGTGCCAGCATTCAAAACGGGCCCCTTAGATCCTACAATGAGCAGTTCTTC
CDR3aa: CASIQNGPLRSYNEQFF
j_gene: TRBJ2-1
abundance: few
d_gene: NA
v_gene: TRBV28

CDR3nt: TGTGCCAGCAGCTTGGACGACAGCTACAATGAGCAGTTCTTC
CDR3aa: CASSLDDSYNEQFF
j_gene: TRBJ2-1
abundance: NA
d_gene: NA
v_gene: TRBV5-4

CDR3nt: TGCGCCAGCAGCCAAGCGAGTCCCGGCCAGGGGAGCTACGAGCAGTACTTC
CDR3aa: CASSQASPGQGSYEQYF
j_gene: TRBJ2-7
abundance: few
d_gene: NA
v_gene: TRBV4-1

CDR3nt: TGTGCCAGCACCCCGGCCCCGGGCTACGAGCAGTACTTC
CDR3aa: CASTPAPGYEQYF
j_gene: TRBJ2-7
abundance: NA
d_gene: NA
v_gene: TRBV7-9

CDR3nt: TGTGCCAGCAGCCCCGGGACAGGGGGCATCTTGAACACTGAAGCTTTCTTT
CDR3aa: CASSPGTGGILNTEAFF
j_gene: TRBJ1-1
abundance: NA
d_gene: TRBD1
v_gene: TRBV7-6

CDR3nt: TGTGCCAGTAGTATAGATTGGTGGCGTCAGCGGAATTCACCCCTCCACTTT
CDR3aa: CASSIDWWRQRNSPLHF
j_gene: TRBJ1-6
abundance: NA
d_gene: NA
v_gene: TRBV19

CDR3nt: TGTGCCAGCAGCCAAGTGATGGAGCTAGCGGGGGGAGAGACCCAGTACTTC
CDR3aa: CASSQVMELAGGETQYF
j_gene: TRBJ2-5
abundance: NA
d_gene: TRBD2
v_gene: TRBV14

CDR3nt: TGTGCCAGCAGACCTGGACAGGCGTATCAAGAGACCCAGTACTTC
CDR3aa: CASRPGQAYQETQYF
j_gene: TRBJ2-5
abundance: NA
d_gene: TRBD1
v_gene: TRBV7-9